The present entry profiles one TCR beta chain with its context. Its target is unknown. This sample is part of a study of OX40 agonist ivuxolimab in advanced cancers. Study background: Enrollees could have had prior anti-PD-1, anti-PD-L1 or anti-CTLA-4 therapy, which 40% to 45% had received.

Study findings and constraints: Among the lowest peripheral clonal expansion occurred in 0.1-3.0 mg/kg partial responders. At 0.1 to 3.0 mg/kg, clonal expansion of CD4+ and CD8+ blood T cells had occurred by week 6.

Produced via immunoSEQ multiplex PCR; TCRdb's table is partial and in-frame only. The table records approximately 20,000 clones, 68% of them present only once. Germline V gene data show CDR1 as WSHSY and CDR2 as SAAADI. The ends were cut back, 2 bases at V and 4 bases at J, with 6 bases in the middle. The CDR3 has 13 residues. This chain links TRBV10-2 with TRBJ2-1, with D possibly being TRBD2 (6 bases). The specimen comprised CD4+ or CD8+ T cells sorted from blood, sampled in a trial of the OX40 agonist ivuxolimab. The clonotype was recovered from an adult with an advanced solid tumor such as melanoma, head and neck, liver or kidney cancer. The CDR3 DNA follows: TGCGCCAGCAGTGAGCGGGAGTACAATGAGCAGTTCTTC. This codes for CASSEREYNEQFF.